These T cell receptor beta chains were read from a single sample in a study of blood T cell repertoires in COVID-19. This table comes from immunoSEQ multiplex PCR, and its TCRdb copy is limited to in-frame clones, with some not included. The data hold more than 200,000 clones, with about 79% observed a single time. Material: peripheral blood. The receptors were gathered from a man at least 80 years old with acute or convalescent COVID-19. Both conserved end residues are part of each CDR3. Each record gives: V gene, J gene, clone size, D gene, CDR3 protein, CDR3 DNA. A D gene is named only where the DNA matches it firmly. A clone size is listed for some rows: how often the clone was seen (once, few, many), or a class if it is expanded.

TRBV30	TRBJ2-3	-	TRBD1	CAWSRQGTQYF	TGTGCCTGGAGTAGACAGGGTACGCAGTATTTT
TRBV2	TRBJ1-6	-	TRBD1	CASGTGAGRSPLHF	TGTGCCAGTGGGACAGGGGCTGGTAGATCACCCCTCCACTTT
TRBV28	TRBJ1-3	few	-	CASSVWGGLGTIYF	TGTGCCAGCAGCGTTTGGGGGGGGCTGGGCACCATATATTTT
TRBV9	TRBJ2-3	-	TRBD2	CASSVDGGRGTDTQYF	TGTGCCAGCAGCGTAGACGGCGGGAGGGGCACAGATACGCAGTATTTT
TRBV27	TRBJ2-2	-	-	CASSLLAKGRSTGELFF	TGTGCCAGCAGTTTACTGGCCAAGGGGCGAAGCACCGGGGAGCTGTTTTTT
TRBV5-4	TRBJ1-2	once	TRBD1	CASSIPDRGGYGYTF	TGTGCCAGCAGCATTCCTGACAGGGGGGGCTATGGCTACACCTTC
TRBV19	TRBJ1-2	-	-	CASKRGGDYGYTF	TGTGCCAGTAAAAGAGGGGGAGACTATGGCTACACCTTC
TRBV5-6	TRBJ1-5	-	-	CASSGRGHSNQPQHF	TGTGCCAGCAGCGGCAGGGGCCATAGCAATCAGCCCCAGCATTTT
TRBV15	TRBJ1-2	-	-	CATSRRWATTVYGYTF	TGTGCCACCAGCAGACGTTGGGCCACAACTGTCTATGGCTACACCTTC
TRBV5-1	TRBJ2-1	-	-	CASSFTPSSYNEQFF	TGCGCCAGCAGCTTTACCCCGAGCTCCTACAATGAGCAGTTCTTC
TRBV28	TRBJ1-2	once	-	CASSWIQGSGYTF	TGTGCCAGCAGTTGGATCCAGGGATCTGGCTACACCTTC
TRBV19	TRBJ1-4	few	-	CASSTSGANEKLFF	TGTGCCAGTAGTACTTCAGGGGCTAATGAAAAACTGTTTTTT
TRBV7-9	TRBJ1-3	-	-	CASSLTSSSGNTIYF	TGTGCCAGCAGCCTTACTAGTAGCTCTGGAAACACCATATATTTT
TRBV24-1	TRBJ2-2	-	-	CATSDPGGGTGELFF	TGTGCCACCAGTGACCCAGGGGGAGGAACCGGGGAGCTGTTTTTT
TRBV28	TRBJ1-6	-	-	CASVVGQGNSPLHF	TGTGCCAGCGTTGTTGGGCAGGGAAATTCACCCCTCCACTTT
TRBV6-5	TRBJ2-7	-	TRBD1	CASIRTGYEQYF	TGTGCCAGCATTCGGACAGGGTACGAGCAGTACTTC
TRBV2	TRBJ2-7	few	TRBD2	CASSQTSGEQYF	TGTGCCAGCAGTCAGACTAGCGGCGAGCAGTACTTC
TRBV18	TRBJ2-2	-	-	CASSRYRGEGAVESANTGELFF	TGTGCCAGCTCACGGTACCGTGGGGAAGGGGCAGTTGAGAGCGCGAACACCGGGGAGCTGTTTTTT
TRBV19	TRBJ1-5	-	TRBD1	CASSSDRAGQPQHF	TGTGCCAGTAGTTCGGACAGGGCGGGTCAGCCCCAGCATTTT
TRBV23-1	TRBJ2-7	-	TRBD1	CASSQWGDREKVYEQYF	TGCGCCAGCAGTCAATGGGGTGACAGGGAAAAGGTCTACGAGCAGTACTTC
TRBV7-3	TRBJ1-4	-	-	CATDGTASGEKLFF	TGTGCCACCGACGGCACTGCCTCGGGTGAAAAACTGTTTTTT
TRBV6-5	TRBJ2-1	-	TRBD2	CASSYIAGGSIHEQFF	TGTGCCAGCAGTTACATAGCGGGGGGGTCGATCCATGAGCAGTTCTTC
TRBV27	TRBJ2-1	-	TRBD2	CASSPGTSGLNEQFF	TGTGCCAGCAGTCCGGGGACTAGCGGTCTCAATGAGCAGTTCTTC
TRBV5-1	TRBJ1-2	-	TRBD1	CASSLAGQGEGYTF	TGCGCCAGCAGCTTGGCGGGACAGGGTGAAGGCTACACCTTC
TRBV9	TRBJ2-2	few	-	CASSVRQGGELFF	TGTGCCAGCAGCGTACGGCAGGGCGGGGAGCTGTTTTTT
TRBV27	TRBJ1-6	few	-	CASSPISSYNSPLHF	TGTGCCAGCAGTCCGATTAGCTCCTATAATTCACCCCTCCACTTT
TRBV18	TRBJ1-2	-	TRBD1	CASSPDRARNYGYTF	TGTGCCAGCTCACCCGACAGGGCGCGGAACTATGGCTACACCTTC
TRBV5-1	TRBJ1-1	-	TRBD1	CASGPIYTGGGNTEAFF	TGCGCCAGCGGACCTATATACACAGGGGGCGGGAACACTGAAGCTTTCTTT
TRBV7-8	TRBJ2-5	-	TRBD2	CASSLERAGGRAVETQYF	TGTGCCAGCAGCTTAGAACGGGCTGGCGGGAGGGCCGTGGAGACCCAGTACTTC
TRBV3-1/TRBV3-2	TRBJ1-1	once	TRBD1	CASTEGQLNTEAFF	TGTGCCAGCACCGAGGGACAGCTGAACACTGAAGCTTTCTTT
TRBV9	TRBJ1-2	few	-	CASSVDRPNYGYTF	TGTGCCAGCAGCGTAGACAGGCCCAACTATGGCTACACCTTC
TRBV25-1	TRBJ2-5	-	-	CASSVWSGEETQYF	TGTGCCAGCAGTGTCTGGTCGGGAGAAGAGACCCAGTACTTC
TRBV3-1/TRBV3-2	TRBJ2-1	-	-	CASSQRGLSSYNEQFF	TGTGCCAGCAGCCAACGTGGACTGAGCTCCTACAATGAGCAGTTCTTC
TRBV19	TRBJ1-2	-	-	CASSPLGGAYGYTF	TGTGCCAGTAGTCCCCTAGGGGGGGCATATGGCTACACCTTC
TRBV5-4	TRBJ1-1	-	-	CASSLGLWADYTEAFF	TGTGCCAGCAGCTTGGGTTTGTGGGCGGACTACACTGAAGCTTTCTTT
TRBV11-3	TRBJ1-5	few	-	CASSLAERGHRVNSNQPQHF	TGTGCCAGCAGCTTAGCCGAGAGGGGACACAGAGTAAATAGCAATCAGCCCCAGCATTTT
TRBV10-3	TRBJ2-7	few	TRBD2	CAIGPSGSLNEQYF	TGTGCCATCGGCCCTAGCGGGAGTCTCAACGAGCAGTACTTC
TRBV5-1	TRBJ2-3	-	TRBD1	CASTMYSGTGPSDTQYF	TGCGCCAGCACCATGTATTCCGGGACAGGCCCTTCAGATACGCAGTATTTT
TRBV3-1/TRBV3-2	TRBJ2-7	-	-	CASSSSYEQYF	TGTGCCAGCAGCTCTTCCTACGAGCAGTACTTC
TRBV2	TRBJ2-7	-	-	CASTWTRPSYEQYF	TGTGCCAGCACCTGGACACGTCCTTCCTACGAGCAGTACTTC
TRBV28	TRBJ1-2	-	TRBD1	CASSPTGRYGYTF	TGTGCCAGCAGCCCGACAGGGCGCTATGGCTACACCTTC
TRBV2	TRBJ1-5	-	-	CASSEALLTDYSNQPQHF	TGTGCCAGCAGTGAAGCGCTTCTAACCGACTATAGCAATCAGCCCCAGCATTTT
TRBV30	TRBJ2-2	-	TRBD2	CAWSGTSTGELFF	TGTGCCTGGAGTGGGACTAGTACCGGGGAGCTGTTTTTT
TRBV7-2	TRBJ1-5	once	-	CASSSLGSVSPQHF	TGTGCCAGCAGCTCCCTGGGCTCGGTCTCGCCCCAGCATTTT
TRBV5-1	TRBJ2-3	-	TRBD2	CASSRQTGTRQDTQYF	TGCGCCAGCAGCCGCCAAACCGGGACTAGGCAAGATACGCAGTATTTT
TRBV28	TRBJ2-6	-	-	CASSFWESSGANVLTF	TGTGCCAGCAGTTTTTGGGAGAGCTCTGGGGCCAACGTCCTGACTTTC
TRBV24-1	TRBJ1-2	-	-	CATSDSGAGYGYTF	TGTGCCACCAGTGATTCAGGGGCCGGCTATGGCTACACCTTC
TRBV19	TRBJ1-1	-	-	CASISLNENTEAFF	TGTGCCAGTATCTCTCTAAATGAGAACACTGAAGCTTTCTTT
TRBV7-6	TRBJ2-7	-	-	CASSLEPAGVPYEQYF	TGTGCCAGCAGCTTAGAACCGGCAGGGGTCCCCTACGAGCAGTACTTC
TRBV19	TRBJ1-2	-	TRBD1	CASSIKQGAVVGGYTF	TGTGCCAGTAGTATTAAGCAGGGGGCTGTGGTTGGTGGCTACACCTTC
TRBV11-1	TRBJ1-2	once	-	CASRSLAGYGYTF	TGTGCCAGCAGGAGCTTGGCGGGCTATGGCTACACCTTC
TRBV6-5	TRBJ2-7	-	TRBD2	CASSYNPSGSYEQYF	TGTGCCAGCAGTTACAATCCTAGCGGGAGCTACGAGCAGTACTTC
TRBV19	TRBJ2-6	-	-	CASSSAGTPSSGANVLTF	TGTGCCAGTAGTAGTGCCGGGACTCCGAGCTCTGGGGCCAACGTCCTGACTTTC
TRBV9	TRBJ1-6	-	TRBD1	CASSAGQGVNSPLHF	TGTGCCAGCAGCGCCGGACAGGGTGTGAATTCACCCCTCCACTTT